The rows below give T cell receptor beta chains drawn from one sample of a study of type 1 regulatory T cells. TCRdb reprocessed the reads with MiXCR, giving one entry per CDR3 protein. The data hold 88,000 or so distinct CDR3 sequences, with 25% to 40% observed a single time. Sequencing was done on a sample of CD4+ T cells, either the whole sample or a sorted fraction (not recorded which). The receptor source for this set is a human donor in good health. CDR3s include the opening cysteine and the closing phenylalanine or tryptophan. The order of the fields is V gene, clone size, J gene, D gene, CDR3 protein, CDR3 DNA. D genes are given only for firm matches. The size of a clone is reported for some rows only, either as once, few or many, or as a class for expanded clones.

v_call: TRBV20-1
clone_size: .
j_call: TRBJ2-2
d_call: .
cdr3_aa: CSAREERRVPWNTGELFF
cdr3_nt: TGCAGTGCTAGAGAGGAGCGGCGAGTACCCTGGAACACCGGGGAGCTGTTTTTT

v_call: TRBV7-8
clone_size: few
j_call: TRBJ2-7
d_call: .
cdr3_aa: CASSLGGGVLRGYEQYF
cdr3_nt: TGTGCCAGCAGCTTAGGAGGGGGCGTCTTGCGGGGCTACGAGCAGTACTTC

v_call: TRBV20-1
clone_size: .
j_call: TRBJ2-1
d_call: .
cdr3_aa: CSARARRVSYNEQFF
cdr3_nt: TGCAGTGCTAGAGCCAGGCGGGTCTCCTACAATGAGCAGTTCTTC

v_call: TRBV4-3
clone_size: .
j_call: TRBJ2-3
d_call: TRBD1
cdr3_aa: CASSPGGLAKTPPDTQYF
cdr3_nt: TGCGCCAGCAGCCCAGGGGGTCTGGCTAAAACACCCCCAGATACGCAGTATTTT

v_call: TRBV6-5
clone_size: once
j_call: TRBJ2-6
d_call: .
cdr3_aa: CASQSGRRVDGANVLTF
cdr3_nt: TGTGCCAGCCAGTCGGGTAGGAGGGTGGATGGGGCCAACGTCCTGACTTTC

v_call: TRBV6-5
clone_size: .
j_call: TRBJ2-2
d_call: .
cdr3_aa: CASSHRSGTGELFF
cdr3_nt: TGTGCCAGCAGTCATCGTTCGGGCACCGGGGAGCTGTTTTTT

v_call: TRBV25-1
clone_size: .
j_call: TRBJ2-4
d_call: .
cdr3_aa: CASSPGDIQYF
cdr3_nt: TGTGCCAGCAGCCCTGGGGACATTCAGTACTTC

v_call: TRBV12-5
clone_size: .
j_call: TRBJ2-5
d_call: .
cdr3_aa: CASGPDTYGETQYF
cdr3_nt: TGTGCTAGTGGCCCGGACACCTACGGAGAGACCCAGTACTTC

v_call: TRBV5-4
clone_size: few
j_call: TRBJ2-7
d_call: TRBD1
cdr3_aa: CASSLGQGRAYEQYF
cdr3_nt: TGTGCCAGCAGCTTGGGACAGGGAAGGGCCTACGAGCAGTACTTC

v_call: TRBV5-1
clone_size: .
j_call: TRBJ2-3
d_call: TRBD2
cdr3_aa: CASSLEGASGRPKVSF
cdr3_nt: TGCGCCAGCAGCTTGGAAGGTGCCAGCGGGAGGCCTAAGGTCAGTTTT

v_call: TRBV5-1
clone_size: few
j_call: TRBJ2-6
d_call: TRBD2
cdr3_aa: CASSLNRLAGGPNSGANVLTF
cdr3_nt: TGCGCCAGCAGCCTGAACCGACTAGCGGGAGGTCCCAACTCTGGGGCCAACGTCCTGACTTTC

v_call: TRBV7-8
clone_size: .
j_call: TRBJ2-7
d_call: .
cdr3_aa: CASSSVGAYEQYF
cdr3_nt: TGTGCCAGCAGCTCAGTAGGGGCCTACGAGCAGTACTTC

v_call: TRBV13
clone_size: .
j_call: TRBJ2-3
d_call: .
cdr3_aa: CASSLTPRLDTQYF
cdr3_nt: TGTGCCAGCAGCTTGACTCCCCGTTTAGATACGCAGTATTTT

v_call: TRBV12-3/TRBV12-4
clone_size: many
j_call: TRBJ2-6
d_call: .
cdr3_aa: CASSLSSGANVLTF
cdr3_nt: TGTGCCAGCAGTTTAAGCTCTGGGGCCAACGTCCTGACTTTC

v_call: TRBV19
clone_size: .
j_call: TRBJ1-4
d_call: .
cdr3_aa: CASSPIQGNEKLFF
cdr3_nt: TGTGCCAGTAGCCCTATCCAGGGGAATGAAAAACTGTTTTTT

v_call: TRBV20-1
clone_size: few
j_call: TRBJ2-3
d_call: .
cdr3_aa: CSQRISGTDTQYF
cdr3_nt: TGCAGCCAGAGGATCTCGGGCACAGATACGCAGTATTTT

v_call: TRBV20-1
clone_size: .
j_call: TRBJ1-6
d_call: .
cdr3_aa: CSATATESYNSPLHF
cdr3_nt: TGCAGTGCTACGGCTACAGAATCCTATAATTCACCCCTCCACTTT

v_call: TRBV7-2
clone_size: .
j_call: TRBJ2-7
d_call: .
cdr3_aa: CASSYPGGRSYEQYF
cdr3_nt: TGTGCCAGCAGCTACCCGGGGGGCCGATCCTACGAGCAGTACTTC

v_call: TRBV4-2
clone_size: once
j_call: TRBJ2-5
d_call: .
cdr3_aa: CASSQDATPQETQYF
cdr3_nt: TGTGCCAGCAGCCAAGACGCTACTCCCCAAGAGACCCAGTACTTC

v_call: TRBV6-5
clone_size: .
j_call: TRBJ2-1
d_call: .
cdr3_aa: CASSSPPGHEQFF
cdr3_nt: TGTGCCAGCAGTTCCCCCCCGGGGCACGAGCAGTTCTTC

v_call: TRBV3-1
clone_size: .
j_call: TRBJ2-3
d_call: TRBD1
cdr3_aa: CASSQRRDRGTDTQYF
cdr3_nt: TGTGCCAGCAGCCAACGCCGGGACAGGGGCACAGATACGCAGTATTTT

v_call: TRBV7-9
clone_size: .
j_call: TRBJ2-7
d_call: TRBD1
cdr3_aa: CAGGRGGTGVPYEQYF
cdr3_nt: TGTGCCGGCGGAAGGGGGGGGACAGGGGTACCCTACGAGCAGTACTTC

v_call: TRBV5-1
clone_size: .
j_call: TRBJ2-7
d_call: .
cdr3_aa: CASSLVVAERQYF
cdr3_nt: TGCGCCAGCAGCTTGGTCGTGGCGGAGCGGCAGTACTTC

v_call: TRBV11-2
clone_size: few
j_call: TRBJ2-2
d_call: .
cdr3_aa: CASSLGWGNGELFF
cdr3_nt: TGTGCCAGCAGCTTAGGTTGGGGAAACGGGGAGCTGTTTTTT

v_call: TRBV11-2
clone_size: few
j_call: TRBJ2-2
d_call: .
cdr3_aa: CASSLDGRRRANTGELFF
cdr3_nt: TGTGCCAGCAGCTTAGACGGGCGGCGCAGGGCGAACACCGGGGAGCTGTTTTTT

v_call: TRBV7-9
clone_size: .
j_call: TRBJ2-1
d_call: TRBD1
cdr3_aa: CASIERDRGNEQFF
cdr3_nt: TGTGCCAGCATCGAACGGGACAGGGGCAATGAGCAGTTCTTC

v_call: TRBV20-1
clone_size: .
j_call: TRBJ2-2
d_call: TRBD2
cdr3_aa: CSARVAGGSGELFF
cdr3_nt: TGCAGTGCTAGAGTGGCGGGAGGTTCCGGGGAGCTGTTTTTT

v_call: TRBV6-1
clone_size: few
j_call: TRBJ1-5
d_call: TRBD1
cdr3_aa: CASSPKGASYSNQPQHF
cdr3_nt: TGTGCCAGCAGTCCTAAGGGGGCTTCCTATAGCAATCAGCCCCAGCATTTT

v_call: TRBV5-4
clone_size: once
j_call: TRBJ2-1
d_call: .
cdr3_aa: CASSLPGLTGVRDEQFF
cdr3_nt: TGTGCCAGCAGCTTGCCTGGGCTAACGGGAGTCCGCGATGAGCAGTTCTTC

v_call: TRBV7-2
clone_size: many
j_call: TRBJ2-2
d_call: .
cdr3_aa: CASSITSLNTGELFF
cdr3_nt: TGTGCCAGCAGCATCACTAGTCTGAACACCGGGGAGCTGTTTTTT

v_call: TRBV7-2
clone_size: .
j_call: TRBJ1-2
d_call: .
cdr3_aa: CASSLASLDYGYTF
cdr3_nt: TGTGCCAGCAGCTTAGCATCCCTGGACTATGGCTACACCTTC

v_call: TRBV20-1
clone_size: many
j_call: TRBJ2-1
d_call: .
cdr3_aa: CSARPSVSEQFF
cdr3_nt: TGCAGTGCTAGACCCTCGGTGTCAGAGCAGTTCTTC